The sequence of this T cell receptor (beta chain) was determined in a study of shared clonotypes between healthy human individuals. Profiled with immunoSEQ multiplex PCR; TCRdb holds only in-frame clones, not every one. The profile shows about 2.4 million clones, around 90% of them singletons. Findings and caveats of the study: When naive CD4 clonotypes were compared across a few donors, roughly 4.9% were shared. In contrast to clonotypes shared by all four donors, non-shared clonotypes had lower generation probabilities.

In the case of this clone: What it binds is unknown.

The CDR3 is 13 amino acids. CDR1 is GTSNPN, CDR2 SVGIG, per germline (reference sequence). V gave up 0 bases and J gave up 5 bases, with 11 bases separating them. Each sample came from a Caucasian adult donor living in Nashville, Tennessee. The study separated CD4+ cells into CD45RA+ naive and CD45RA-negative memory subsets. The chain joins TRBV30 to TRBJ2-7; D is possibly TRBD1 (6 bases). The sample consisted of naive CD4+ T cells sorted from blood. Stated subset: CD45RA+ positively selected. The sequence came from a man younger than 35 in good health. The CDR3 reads CAWSVGQGNEQYF. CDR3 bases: TGTGCCTGGAGTGTGGGGCAGGGGAACGAGCAGTACTTC.